The clone carrying this T cell receptor beta chain was seen many times. Its target is unknown. The CDR3 is 15 amino acids. V shed 0 bases and J shed 4 bases, with 13 bases lying between them. Germline CDR1 SGHRS, CDR2 YFSETQ. These data belong to a study of neurological immune-mediated disorders. Study results and limitations: Multiple sclerosis was found to have the least TCR clonal expansion, below healthy controls, and HTLV-1-associated myelopathy the most. None of the CDR3 amino acid sequences in expanded clones turned up in more than one subject, which points to private repertoires in all groups. One related-CDR3 cluster, which may be a signature, held the repertoires of 18 of 34 multiple sclerosis patients after phylogenetic grouping.

With 10-nucleotide random UMIs included, cDNA was synthesized by 5'RACE. From the 5' RACE reads, TCRdb called clonotypes with MiXCR, one entry per CDR3 protein. The table has about 62,000 distinct CDR3 sequences, 3% to 4% seen once; the top ten hold roughly 2.2%. The J gene is TRBJ1-1, the V gene TRBV5-1; the D is unclear. Material: PBMCs. This TCR was recovered from a woman aged 50 to 60 with multiple sclerosis. The CDR3 DNA reads TGCGCCAGCAGCTTGGTATTTTCGGGTGGCACTGAAGCTTTCTTT. Protein product: CASSLVFSGGTEAFF.